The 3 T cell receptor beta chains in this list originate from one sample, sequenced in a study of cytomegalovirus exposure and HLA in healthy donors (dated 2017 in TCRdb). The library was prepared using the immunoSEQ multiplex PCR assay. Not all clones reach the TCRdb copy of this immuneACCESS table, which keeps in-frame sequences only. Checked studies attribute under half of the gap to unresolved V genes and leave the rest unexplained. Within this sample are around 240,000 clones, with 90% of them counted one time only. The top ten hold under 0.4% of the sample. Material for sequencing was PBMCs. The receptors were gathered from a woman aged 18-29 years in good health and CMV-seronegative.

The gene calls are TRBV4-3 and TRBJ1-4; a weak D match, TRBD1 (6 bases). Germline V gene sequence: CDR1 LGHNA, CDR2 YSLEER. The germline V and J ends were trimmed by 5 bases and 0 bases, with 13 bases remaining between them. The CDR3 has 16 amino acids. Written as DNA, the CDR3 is TGCGCCAGCAGCATAAGGCACAGGGCAACTAATGAAAAACTGTTTTTT. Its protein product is CASSIRHRATNEKLFF.

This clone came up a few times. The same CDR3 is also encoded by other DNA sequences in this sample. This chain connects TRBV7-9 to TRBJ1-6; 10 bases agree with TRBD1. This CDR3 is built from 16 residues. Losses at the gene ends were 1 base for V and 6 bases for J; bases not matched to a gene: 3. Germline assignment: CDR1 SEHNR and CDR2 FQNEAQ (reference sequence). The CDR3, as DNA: TGTGCCAGCAGCTTAGATTGGGACAGGGGTAATTCACCCCTCCACTTT. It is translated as CASSLDWDRGNSPLHF.

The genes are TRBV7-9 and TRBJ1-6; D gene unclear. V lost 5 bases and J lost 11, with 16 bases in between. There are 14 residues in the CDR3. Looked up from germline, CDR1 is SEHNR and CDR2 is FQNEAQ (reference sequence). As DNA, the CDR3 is TGTGCCAGCAGCCCAACCCCGATGGAGACACCCCTCCACTTT. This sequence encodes CASSPTPMETPLHF.